The TCR beta chain under discussion was sequenced for a study of blood T cell repertoires in COVID-19. Self-reported history from a screening survey and questionnaire set each donor's cohort. This table comes from immunoSEQ multiplex PCR, and its TCRdb copy is limited to in-frame clones, with some not included. The sample lists around 220,000 clones, 65% to 85% occurring once. This CDR3 comprises 13 residues. Trimming removed 3 bases from V and 0 bases from J; junction bases left unmatched: 0. Germline assignment: CDR1 SGHRS and CDR2 YFSETQ. This chain joins TRBV5-1 and TRBJ2-7; 7 positions agree with TRBD1. The specimen sequenced was PBMCs or T cells enriched from blood (not recorded which). This TCR was recovered from a middle-aged woman with acute COVID-19. The CDR3 sequence is CASSWDSSYEQYF. Written as DNA, the CDR3 is TGCGCCAGCAGCTGGGACAGCTCCTACGAGCAGTACTTC.